These 18 T cell receptor beta chains share one sample of origin, sequenced in a study of cytomegalovirus exposure and HLA in healthy donors. Profiled with immunoSEQ multiplex PCR; TCRdb holds only in-frame clones, not every one. The top ten clones hold about 1.5% of a sample with about 49,000 clones, roughly 92% of them seen once. The sequencing sample was made of PBMCs. The receptor set was obtained from a man in his late teens or twenties in good health and CMV-seronegative.

The rearrangement joins TRBV5-8 to TRBJ1-5, with D maybe TRBD1 (6 bases). CDR3 length: 13 residues. V was shortened by 7 bases and J by 2 bases, with 10 bases between the two germline ends. Germline V lookup: CDR1 SGHTS, CDR2 YDEGEE. The CDR3 region is CASDAGGNQPQHF. CDR3 nucleotides: TGTGCCAGCGACGCAGGGGGCAATCAGCCCCAGCATTTT.

This clone was seen just once. This chain joins TRBV7-2 and TRBJ2-7; D is unresolved. Germline V CDR1 and CDR2: SGHTA, FQGNSA. The CDR3 runs to 13 residues. V lost 4 bases and J 0 bases, leaving 7 bases between the germline ends. The CDR3 loop is CASSSPSSYEQYF. CDR3 bases: TGTGCCAGCAGCTCCCCGAGCTCCTACGAGCAGTACTTC.

CDR3 nucleotides: TGTGCCTGGAGTCGGAGCTCTGGAAACACCATATATTTT. It specifies CAWSRSSGNTIYF. V usage is TRBV30 and J usage is TRBJ1-3; D unclear. V lost 2 bases and J 0 bases, leaving 5 bases between the germline ends. This CDR3 contains 13 residues. Germline assignment: CDR1 GTSNPN and CDR2 SVGIG (reference sequence).

The chain links TRBV5-1 to TRBJ1-1; D is possibly TRBD1 (5 bases). The V end was cut by 3 bases, the J end by 3 bases, with 9 bases between. CDR3 length: 13 residues. Germline lookup yields CDR1 SGHRS and CDR2 YFSETQ. CDR3 bases: TGCGCCAGCAGCTGGGGGGGGGACACTGAAGCTTTCTTT. Encoded protein: CASSWGGDTEAFF.

CDR3 nucleotides: TGTGCCAGCAGCATAAACAGGGGACAAGAGACCCAGTACTTC. Protein product: CASSINRGQETQYF. This chain connects TRBV7-7 to TRBJ2-5; TRBD1 matches 7 bases. Germline lookup yields CDR1 SSHAT and CDR2 FNYEAQ (reference sequence). J gave up 2 bases and V 5 bases, and 5 bases lay outside the gene matches. This CDR3 region has 14 residues.

The chain couples TRBV28 to TRBJ2-3, with a weak D call TRBD2 (6 bases). The CDR3 covers 15 residues. V was trimmed by 6 bases and J by 2 bases, leaving 15 bases between them. CDR1 and CDR2 (germline): MDHEN, SYDVKM. CDR3 DNA sequence: TGTGCCAGCAGCCCCCCGGGACTCAACACAGATACGCAGTATTTT. Translation gives CASSPPGLNTDTQYF.

The rearrangement uses TRBV5-1 and TRBJ2-1, with 8 bases that match TRBD2. J was trimmed by 3 bases and V by 4 bases; bases with no gene match: 9. The CDR3 length is 16 residues. CDR1 is SGHRS, CDR2 YFSETQ, per germline. CDR3 DNA: TGCGCCAGCAGCCCGGCGGCGGGAGGCCTCTACAATGAGCAGTTCTTC. Amino acid sequence: CASSPAAGGLYNEQFF.

The chain combines TRBV27 with TRBJ1-4; D not certain. The V end lost 6 bases, the J end lost 3 bases, and 8 bases lay between the germline ends. The CDR3 covers 13 residues. In germline, CDR1 is MNHEY, CDR2 SMNVEV (reference sequence). CDR3 amino acids: CASRGRSNEKLFF. CDR3 bases: TGTGCCAGCAGAGGGAGGTCTAATGAAAAACTGTTTTTT.

J is TRBJ2-7 and V is TRBV18; TRBD1 is a possible D gene (6 bases). Trimming cost V 0 bases and J 2 bases, with 8 bases left between them. The CDR3 contains 14 residues. CDR1 KGHSH and CDR2 LQKENI come from the germline V gene. CDR3 sequence (DNA): TGTGCCAGCTCACCACCGACAGGTCCCTACGAGCAGTACTTC. It is translated as CASSPPTGPYEQYF.

The chain has TRBV5-6 and TRBJ1-2; D is uncertain. Germline CDR1 and CDR2: SGHDT and YYEEEE. The CDR3 contains 15 residues. V lost 0 bases, J lost 6 bases, and 15 bases lay in between. The CDR3 is CASSLGRGGIDGYTF. DNA for the CDR3: TGTGCCAGCAGCTTGGGACGCGGCGGAATAGATGGCTACACCTTC.

The genes are TRBV6-4 and TRBJ2-1, with 8 bases lining up with TRBD2. V was pared by 4 bases and J by 3 bases, with 8 bases of the junction left unmatched. CDR3 length equals 16 residues. Germline V gene sequence: CDR1 MRHNA, CDR2 SNTAGT. Written as DNA, the CDR3 is TGTGCCAGCAGTGCCTTTTCGGGACTAGACTACAATGAGCAGTTCTTC. Encoded protein: CASSAFSGLDYNEQFF.

The chain carries TRBV11-2 and TRBJ2-3; 9 bases are shared with TRBD2. The V gene end was trimmed by 5 bases and the J gene end by 2 bases; junction bases not matched to a gene: 8. The germline V gene encodes CDR1 SGHAT and CDR2 FQNNGV. The CDR3 runs to 16 residues. CDR3 sequence reads: CASSPRASGITDTQYF. The CDR3 DNA sequence: TGTGCCAGCAGCCCTCGGGCTAGCGGGATCACAGATACGCAGTATTTT.

The chain has TRBV7-6 and TRBJ2-1, with TRBD2 matching 13 bases. With 1 base clipped from V and 8 bases from J, the junction kept 14 bases outside the gene matches. The CDR3 loop spans 19 amino acids. Germline V gene lookup returns CDR1 SGHVS and CDR2 FNYEAQ. The CDR3 here is CASSLGLQPGTSGTYEQFF. DNA of the CDR3: TGTGCCAGCAGCTTAGGGCTGCAACCCGGGACTAGCGGGACCTATGAGCAGTTCTTC.

This clone was detected only once. The chain recombines TRBV11-3 with TRBJ2-2; 7 bases are a match to TRBD2. The germline gives CDR1 SGHNT, CDR2 YENEEA. The CDR3 length is 15 residues. The ends lost 10 bases at V and 0 bases at J; junction bases unmatched: 8. For the CDR3, the DNA is TGTGCCATCGGGACTACCGCTACGAACACCGGGGAGCTGTTTTTT. Protein product: CAIGTTATNTGELFF.

This chain connects TRBV28 to TRBJ2-1, with unresolved D. Germline CDR1 and CDR2: MDHEN and SYDVKM. V was cut by 5 bases and J by 10 bases, with 12 bases left in between. The CDR3 totals 12 residues. The CDR3 reads CASSPLPREQFF. In DNA, the CDR3 is TGTGCCAGCAGTCCCCTGCCTCGGGAGCAGTTCTTC.

The V gene is TRBV9, the J gene TRBJ2-7; 7 bases line up with TRBD2. CDR1 and CDR2 (germline): SGDLS, YYNGEE. The CDR3 covers 14 residues. V dropped 4 bases and J dropped 4; count of bases not matched to a gene: 8. Here the CDR3 reads CASSPSGVQYEQYF. As DNA, the CDR3 is TGTGCCAGCAGCCCAAGCGGGGTTCAGTACGAGCAGTACTTC.

The CDR3 protein is CASSSGPYNEQFF. CDR3 sequence (DNA): TGTGCCAGCAGTTCAGGCCCCTACAATGAGCAGTTCTTC. The chain combines TRBV25-1 with TRBJ2-1; D ambiguous. This CDR3 spans 13 amino acids. Germline V gene data show CDR1 as MGHDK and CDR2 as SYGVNS. Trimming removed 5 bases from V and 2 bases from J, with 7 bases in between.

The rearrangement links TRBV28 to TRBJ2-1; 12 positions match TRBD2. CDR1 is MDHEN, CDR2 SYDVKM, per germline. Trimming at V came to 7 bases and at J to 3 bases, leaving 13 bases not matched to a gene. This CDR3 comprises 18 residues. This CDR3 reads CASNTGTSGLYIYNEQFF. CDR3 bases: TGTGCCAGCAATACTGGGACTAGCGGGCTTTACATCTACAATGAGCAGTTCTTC. Supplemented by reference TRBV28 and TRBJ2-1, the full variable domain reads DVKVTQSSRYLVKRTGEKVFLECVQDMDHENMFWYRQDPGLGLRLIYFSYDVKMKEKGDIPEGYSVSREKKERFSLILESASTNQTSMYLCASNTGTSGLYIYNEQFFGPGTRLTVL.